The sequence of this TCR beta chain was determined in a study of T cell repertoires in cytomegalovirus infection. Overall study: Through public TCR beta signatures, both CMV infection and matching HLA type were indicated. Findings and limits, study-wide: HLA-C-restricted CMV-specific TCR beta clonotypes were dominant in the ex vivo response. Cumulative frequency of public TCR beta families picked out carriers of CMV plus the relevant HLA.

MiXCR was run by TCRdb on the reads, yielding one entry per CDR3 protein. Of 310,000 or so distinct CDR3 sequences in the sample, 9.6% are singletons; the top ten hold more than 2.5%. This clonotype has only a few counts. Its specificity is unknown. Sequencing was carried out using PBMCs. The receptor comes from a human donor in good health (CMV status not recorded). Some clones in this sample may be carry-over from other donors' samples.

The CDR3: CSARDGQAFF. CDR3 DNA sequence: TGCAGTGCTAGAGATGGACAAGCTTTCTTT. The chain recombines TRBV20-1 with TRBJ1-1; no reliable D call. Per germline, CDR1 DFQATT and CDR2 SNEGSKA (reference sequence). The CDR3 has 10 amino acids. Between the trimmed V and J ends, which lost 0 bases and 9 bases, there was a span of 5 bases.